This T cell receptor (beta chain) was sequenced in a study of blood T cell repertoires in COVID-19. Whole-study context: COVID-19 samples, acute and convalescent, were from the United States, Italy and Spain.

J gave up 7 bases and V 0 bases, and 8 bases lay outside the gene matches. Germline CDR1 and CDR2: SGHRS and YFSETQ. The length of the CDR3 is 17 residues. Per the original methods: Amplification with reference gene primers provided the estimates of nucleated cell counts. Some clones are missing from TCRdb's copy, which holds only in-frame ones; the method was immunoSEQ multiplex PCR. V and J calls and clone size are as listed in that table; D and trimming were resolved from the DNA. The table shows around 200,000 clones, with about nine tenths occurring only once. The sequence was collected from a man between 65 and 79 years old with active or convalescent COVID-19. The specimen sequenced was peripheral blood. The chain joins TRBV5-1 to TRBJ1-6; 9 bases are shared with TRBD1. In DNA form, the CDR3 reads TGCGCCAGCAGCTTGGCCCTTTCGGACAGGGGAAATTCACCCCTCCACTTT. Its protein is CASSLALSDRGNSPLHF.